These 23 T cell receptor beta chains came from one sample sequenced in a study of blood T cell repertoires in COVID-19. Assay: immunoSEQ multiplex PCR; the TCRdb copy retains only in-frame clones and omits some. This table holds under 200,000 clones, 70% to 90% found once. Sequencing was done on a sample of peripheral blood. The receptors stem from a man aged 40-55 years with acute or convalescent COVID-19.

V gene TRBV10-3 combines with J gene TRBJ1-1; the D is unclear. Deletions cut 8 bases from V and 4 bases from J, with 14 bases between. Germline-derived CDR1 and CDR2 are ENHRY and SYGVKD. This CDR3 is built from 13 residues. Here the CDR3 DNA reads TGTGCCATCGCCGAGGAGGCAGCCACTGAAGCTTTCTTT. The encoded protein is CAIAEEAATEAFF.

The chain carries TRBV2 and TRBJ2-3, with D tentatively TRBD1 (6 bases). The CDR3 length is 15 residues. V was cut by 6 bases and J by 5 bases, with 18 bases left in between. Germline V gene sequence: CDR1 SNHLY, CDR2 FYNNEI. The CDR3 loop reads CASRTPHRVRDTQYF. The DNA of the CDR3 is TGTGCCAGCAGAACCCCTCACAGGGTGAGAGATACGCAGTATTTT.

J is TRBJ1-2 and V is TRBV30; possible D gene TRBD1, 5 bases. V was cut by 3 bases and J by 4 bases, with 15 bases left in between. In germline, CDR1 is GTSNPN, CDR2 SVGIG (reference sequence). The CDR3 sequence is 14 residues long. This CDR3 reads CAWSYRGFGYGYTF. As DNA, the CDR3 is TGTGCCTGGAGCTACCGGGGGTTTGGCTATGGCTACACCTTC.

The sample holds one count of this clone. The chain is built from TRBV27 and TRBJ1-4; D gene unclear. V gave up 4 bases and J gave up 5 bases, with 8 bases separating them. There are 13 residues in the CDR3. Per the germline V gene, CDR1 is MNHEY and CDR2 is SMNVEV (reference sequence). The CDR3 coding sequence is TGTGCCAGCAGTTCCTGGGCAAATGAAAAACTGTTTTTT. Its protein product is CASSSWANEKLFF.

V and J are TRBV2 and TRBJ1-5, with D hard to call. Trimming took off 0 bases at V and 2 bases at J, with 8 bases between the two ends. CDR1 and CDR2 from the germline V gene are SNHLY and FYNNEI. The CDR3 length is 15 residues. In nucleotides, the CDR3 is TGTGCCAGCAGTGAAGCGTGGGGAGGCAATCAGCCCCAGCATTTT. Its protein product is CASSEAWGGNQPQHF.

This chain uses TRBV30 with TRBJ1-2; no definite D call. The CDR3 runs 13 residues. The V gene lost 5 bases and the J gene lost 6 bases, with 16 bases spanning the gap. Germline V CDR1 and CDR2: GTSNPN, SVGIG (reference sequence). The CDR3 spells CAWALEDPDGYTF. CDR3 DNA: TGTGCCTGGGCCCTTGAGGATCCCGATGGCTACACCTTC. The full variable domain, its missing parts supplied by reference TRBV30 and TRBJ1-2, is SQTIHQWPATLVQPVGSPLSLECTVEGTSNPNLYWYRQAAGRGLQLLFYSVGIGQISSEVPQNLSASRPQDRQFILSSKKLLLSDSGFYLCAWALEDPDGYTFGSGTRLTVV.

The rearrangement links TRBV4-1 to TRBJ1-2, with D perhaps matching TRBD1 (5 bases). CDR1 MGHRA and CDR2 YSYEKL come from the germline V gene. V lost 4 bases, J lost 5 bases, and 17 bases lay in between. The CDR3 totals 15 residues. The CDR3 coding sequence is TGCGCCAGCAGCCGTTCCAGGGTGGCGAGATATGGCTACACCTTC. This gives the protein CASSRSRVARYGYTF.

The chain is built from TRBV6-6 and TRBJ1-1, with 11 bases aligning to TRBD1. Germline CDR1 and CDR2: MNHNY and SVGAGI (reference sequence). The CDR3 has 14 residues. V lost 6 bases to trimming and J lost 5 bases; unmatched junction nucleotides: 5. The CDR3 sequence is CASRWTGGETEAFF. In DNA, the CDR3 is TGTGCCAGCAGATGGACAGGGGGCGAGACTGAAGCTTTCTTT.

As to this clone: Germline is not matched at one junction end, which may reflect a read error. The V call is TRBV9, the J call TRBJ2-7; 7 positions agree with TRBD1. The CDR3 consists of 15 residues. The germline CDR1 and CDR2 sequences are SGDLS and YYNGEE. The CDR3 sequence is CASSARPNTGVEQYF. Here the CDR3 DNA reads TGTGCCAGTAGCGCGAGACCCAACACAGGGGTCGAGCAGTACTTC.

The chain uses TRBV6-5 and TRBJ2-5, with a tentative D call TRBD2 (5 bases). V lost 0 bases, J lost 5 bases, and 13 bases lay in between. CDR1 is MNHEY, CDR2 SVGAGI, per germline. This CDR3 has 15 amino acids. CDR3 protein: CASSYSPTRAETQYF. The CDR3 region has the DNA TGTGCCAGCAGTTACTCTCCAACTAGGGCCGAGACCCAGTACTTC.

CDR3 nucleotide sequence: TGTGCCAGCAGAGGGACAGGCCTTTACCAAGAGACCCAGTACTTC. It specifies CASRGTGLYQETQYF. J is TRBJ2-5 and V is TRBV2; 8 nucleotides agree with TRBD1. The CDR3 spans 15 residues. The V and J ends lost 6 bases and 0 bases, in that order; junction bases with no gene match: 6. The germline CDR1 and CDR2 sequences are SNHLY and FYNNEI. Complete variable domain (other parts from reference TRBV2 and TRBJ2-5): EPEVTQTPSHQVTQMGQEVILRCVPISNHLYFYWYRQILGQKVEFLVSFYNNEISEKSEIFDDQFSVERPDGSNFTLKIRSTKLEDSAMYFCASRGTGLYQETQYFGPGTRLLVL.

The J gene is TRBJ1-6, the V gene TRBV5-1, with D perhaps TRBD1 (5 bases). This CDR3 has 14 amino acids. From germline, CDR1 is SGHRS and CDR2 YFSETQ. V lost 2 bases, J lost 8 bases, and 11 bases lay in between. CDR3 protein: CASSLQPQDSPLHF. The CDR3 coding sequence is TGCGCCAGCAGCTTACAACCACAGGATTCACCCCTCCACTTT.

The rearrangement uses TRBV2 and TRBJ1-5; tentative D call: TRBD1 (6 bases). The CDR3 sequence is 15 residues long. Germline V lookup: CDR1 SNHLY, CDR2 FYNNEI. V gave up 3 bases and J gave up 3 bases, with 12 bases separating them. CDR3 sequence: CASSDRQAINQPQHF. CDR3 in DNA: TGTGCCAGCAGTGACAGACAGGCGATCAATCAGCCCCAGCATTTT.

The chain combines TRBV18 with TRBJ1-2; 7 positions agree with TRBD1. The V and J ends lost 5 bases and 0 bases, in that order; junction bases with no gene match: 6. Germline values: CDR1 KGHSH, CDR2 LQKENI. This CDR3 has 15 amino acids. In DNA, the CDR3 is TGTGCCAGCTCATCGGAACAGGGGTCTAACTATGGCTACACCTTC. Protein: CASSSEQGSNYGYTF. The full variable domain, rest sourced from reference TRBV18 and TRBJ1-2, is NAGVMQNPRHLVRRRGQEARLRCSPMKGHSHVYWYRQLPEEGLKFMVYLQKENIIDESGMPKERFSAEFPKEGPSILRIQQVVRGDSAAYFCASSSEQGSNYGYTFGSGTRLTVV.

V gene TRBV5-4 combines with J gene TRBJ1-2, with a tentative D call TRBD1 (5 bases). V was cut by 4 bases and J by 2 bases, with 18 bases left in between. This CDR3 region has 16 residues. Germline V gene data show CDR1 as SGHNT and CDR2 as YYREEE (reference sequence). The CDR3 DNA sequence: TGTGCCAGCAGCCCAAGGGCCAGGGCAGGAAACTATGGCTACACCTTC. Translation: CASSPRARAGNYGYTF. Full variable domain (rest looked up from reference TRBV5-4 and TRBJ1-2): ETGVTQSPTHLIKTRGQQVTLRCSSQSGHNTVSWYQQALGQGPQFIFQYYREEENGRGNFPPRFSGLQFPNYSSELNVNALELDDSALYLCASSPRARAGNYGYTFGSGTRLTVV.

This rearrangement joins TRBV6-5 to TRBJ2-7; 10 nucleotides agree with TRBD2. Trimming removed 6 bases from V and 2 bases from J; junction bases left unmatched: 4. CDR1 and CDR2 (germline): MNHEY, SVGAGI. This CDR3 spans 14 amino acids. The CDR3 DNA reads TGTGCCAGCAGCCTTAGCGGGGGGACCTACGAGCAGTACTTC. The encoded protein is CASSLSGGTYEQYF.

This chain connects TRBV6-1 to TRBJ2-1; 11 positions agree with TRBD2. The germline CDR1 and CDR2 sequences are MNHNS and SASEGT. This CDR3 spans 17 amino acids. Trimming removed 1 base from V and 3 bases from J; junction bases left unmatched: 5. This CDR3 is CASSEEASGGLYNEQFF. The CDR3 nucleotides read TGTGCCAGCAGTGAAGAGGCTAGCGGGGGGCTCTACAATGAGCAGTTCTTC.

This clone is a singleton in its sample. The chain employs TRBV5-1 and TRBJ2-2, with D possibly matching TRBD1 (5 bases). Trimming removed 4 bases from V and 7 bases from J, with 20 bases in between. The CDR3 sequence is 16 residues long. Germline V lookup: CDR1 SGHRS, CDR2 YFSETQ. Here the CDR3 DNA reads TGCGCCAGCAGCCCCGTCCCAGGGATTGGTGGCGGGGAGCTGTTTTTT. This translates into CASSPVPGIGGGELFF. Full variable domain (outside the CDR3, taken from reference TRBV5-1 and TRBJ2-2): KAGVTQTPRYLIKTRGQQVTLSCSPISGHRSVSWYQQTPGQGLQFLFEYFSETQRNKGNFPGRFSGRQFSNSRSEMNVSTLELGDSALYLCASSPVPGIGGGELFFGEGSRLTVL.

The chain employs TRBV11-2 and TRBJ1-5, with a weak D call TRBD1 (5 bases). V lost 5 bases, J lost 3 bases, and 14 bases lay in between. The CDR3 totals 15 residues. Per the germline V gene, CDR1 is SGHAT and CDR2 is FQNNGV. CDR3 region: CASSKNRNTNQPQHF. In DNA form, the CDR3 reads TGTGCCAGCAGCAAAAACAGGAACACCAATCAGCCCCAGCATTTT.

The rearrangement joins TRBV10-1 to TRBJ2-3, with 7 bases lining up with TRBD1. The V segment lost 3 bases and the J segment 5 bases; nucleotides outside the gene matches: 2. The CDR3 is 13 amino acids. In germline, CDR1 is WNHNN, CDR2 SYGVQD (reference sequence). In nucleotides, the CDR3 is TGCGCCAGCAGTGAAGGGGGCAAAGATACGCAGTATTTT. Translating gives CASSEGGKDTQYF.

The chain joins TRBV19 to TRBJ1-2; tentative D call: TRBD1 (5 bases). V was cut by 10 bases and J by 0 bases, with 12 bases left in between. CDR3 length: 13 amino acids. From germline, CDR1 is LNHDA and CDR2 SQIVND (reference sequence). CDR3 amino acids: CATRTKTNYGYTF. The CDR3 coding sequence is TGTGCCACTCGGACAAAAACTAACTATGGCTACACCTTC.

This chain connects TRBV9 to TRBJ2-1, with 8 positions matching TRBD2. The germline V gene encodes CDR1 SGDLS and CDR2 YYNGEE. With V trimmed by 0 bases and J by 5 bases, 4 bases remained unmatched. This CDR3 region has 15 residues. The CDR3 reads CASSVVAGKDNEQFF. In nucleotides, the CDR3 is TGTGCCAGCAGCGTAGTAGCGGGGAAGGACAATGAGCAGTTCTTC.

The chain is built from TRBV18 and TRBJ2-3; maybe TRBD2 (5 bases). This CDR3 has 16 residues. The germline V gene encodes CDR1 KGHSH and CDR2 LQKENI. Deletions cut 3 bases from V and 0 bases from J, with 13 bases between. CDR3 sequence: CASSPWGASSTDTQYF. The CDR3 region has the DNA TGTGCCAGCTCACCGTGGGGAGCCTCTAGCACAGATACGCAGTATTTT.